A few counts support the clone carrying this TCR beta chain. Its target is unknown. Compared with germline, one end of the junction differs, possibly owing to a read error. Co-extraction yielded RNA and DNA from 20-30 mg of unsorted bulk tissue. Samples were taken from five separate regions of every tumor. The sample belongs to a study of tumor-infiltrating lymphocytes in primary liver carcinoma. Across the whole study: Men and women, 30 to 69 years of age, made up the patients. Study results and limitations: Tumor top-250-clone fractions significantly exceeded those of blood (p = 0.039).

TCR beta cDNA came from roughly 0.45 ug total RNA, primed with a constant-region primer. Three-round nested multiplex PCR performed with slightly modified ARM-PCR produced the TCR beta libraries. TRBV1-TRBV30 forward primers paired with a C-beta reverse primer drove the first two PCR rounds, about 10 cycles each. TCRdb analysed the multiplex PCR reads with MiXCR anew, one entry per CDR3 protein. The repertoire holds 40,000 to 55,000 distinct CDR3 sequences, around 77% seen once, with around 22% in the top ten. This CDR3 has 12 amino acids. Germline V CDR1 and CDR2: ENHRY, SYGVKD. The V and J genes are TRBV10-3 and TRBJ1-6; D is unclear. This TCR came from a man aged 35 to 55 with primary liver carcinoma and hepatitis B virus infection. Input material: liver tumor tissue from sampling region 5. This sample's subset: tumor region T5, tumor centre. CDR3 loop: CAIGKDGSPPHF. CDR3 bases: TGTGCCATCGGTAAAGACGGATCACCCCCCCACTTT.